This record covers a single TCR beta chain. CD4+CD25+CD127- Tregs, CD4+CD25- non-Tregs, CD4 and CD8 cells were sorted. These data belong to a study of Tregs in tolerant kidney transplant recipients. Profiling relied on immunoSEQ multiplex PCR, and the TCRdb table lists in-frame clones only, not all of them. The sample holds just under 65,000 clones, less than 98% seen once. The V gene's germline CDR1 is MGHRA and CDR2 YSYEKL. The length of the CDR3 is 14 residues. V was clipped by 1 base and J by 5 bases, with 9 bases between them. Here the sequenced sample was Tregs from blood, taken before the transplant. The TCR originated in a human donor who received a combined kidney and bone marrow transplant. The J gene is TRBJ2-1, the V gene TRBV4-1; D is undetermined. The CDR3, as DNA: TGCGCCAGCAGCCAAGTTCCTCCTGACAATGAGCAGTTCTTC. It encodes CASSQVPPDNEQFF.